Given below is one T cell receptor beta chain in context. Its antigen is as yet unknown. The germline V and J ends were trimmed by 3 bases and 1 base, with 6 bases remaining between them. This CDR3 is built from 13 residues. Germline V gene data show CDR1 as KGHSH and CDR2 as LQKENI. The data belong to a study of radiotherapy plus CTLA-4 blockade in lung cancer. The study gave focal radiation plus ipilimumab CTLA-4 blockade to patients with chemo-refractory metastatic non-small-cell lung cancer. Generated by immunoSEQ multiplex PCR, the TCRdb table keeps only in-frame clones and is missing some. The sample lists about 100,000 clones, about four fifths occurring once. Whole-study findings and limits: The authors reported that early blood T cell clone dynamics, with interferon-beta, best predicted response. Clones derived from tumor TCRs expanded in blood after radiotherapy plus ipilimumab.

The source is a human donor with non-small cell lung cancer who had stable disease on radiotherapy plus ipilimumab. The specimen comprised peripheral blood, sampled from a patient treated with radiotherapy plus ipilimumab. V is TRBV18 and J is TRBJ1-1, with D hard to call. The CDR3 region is CASSPPGNTEAFF. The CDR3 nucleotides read TGTGCCAGCTCACCCCCAGGGAACACTGAAGCTTTCTTT.